These 13 T cell receptor beta chains were all obtained from the same sample, sequenced in a study of blood T cell repertoires in COVID-19. Sequencing used immunoSEQ multiplex PCR; TCRdb keeps in-frame clones, though not all of them. Among 100,000 to 150,000 clones, about 82% were seen once, and the ten largest hold about 5%. Source material: peripheral blood. The receptors come from a human donor in a cohort sampled during active COVID-19.

CDR3 in DNA: TGTGCCAGCTCACCACCGGAGACAGGGGGGGAAAAACTGTTTTTT. It encodes CASSPPETGGEKLFF. The chain recombines TRBV18 with TRBJ1-4; 9 positions agree with TRBD1. After removal of 0 bases from V and 8 bases from J, the junction contained 4 bases not matched to a gene. The CDR3 has 15 amino acids. From germline, CDR1 is KGHSH and CDR2 LQKENI.

The chain is built from TRBV10-2 and TRBJ1-5; 8 bases fit TRBD1. V lost 6 bases, J lost 0 bases, and 4 bases stayed unmatched. The CDR3 contains 15 residues. Germline V lookup: CDR1 WSHSY, CDR2 SAAADI. In nucleotides, the CDR3 is TGCGCCAGCAGACCTACAGGGGGTAGCAATCAGCCCCAGCATTTT. Protein product: CASRPTGGSNQPQHF.

The rearrangement links TRBV5-1 to TRBJ2-3; 7 bases agree with TRBD1. Germline loops: CDR1 SGHRS, CDR2 YFSETQ. This CDR3 contains 13 residues. The trim removed 1 base at V and 6 bases at J, leaving 2 bases unmatched. The CDR3: CASSLTGEDTQYF. In DNA form, the CDR3 reads TGCGCCAGCAGCTTGACAGGGGAGGATACGCAGTATTTT.

This chain uses TRBV5-1 with TRBJ2-1; no reliable D call. The CDR3 is 12 residues long. Germline-derived CDR1 and CDR2 are SGHRS and YFSETQ. Trimming shortened V by 2 bases and J by 4 bases, and 4 bases separated the two germline ends. The CDR3 sequence is CASSLQYNEQFF. In nucleotides, the CDR3 is TGCGCCAGCAGCTTACAGTACAATGAGCAGTTCTTC. Using reference TRBV5-1 and TRBJ2-1 for the parts outside the CDR3, the full variable domain is KAGVTQTPRYLIKTRGQQVTLSCSPISGHRSVSWYQQTPGQGLQFLFEYFSETQRNKGNFPGRFSGRQFSNSRSEMNVSTLELGDSALYLCASSLQYNEQFFGPGTRLTVL.

V usage is TRBV4-3 and J usage is TRBJ2-3; TRBD1 agrees at 11 bases. Germline V lookup: CDR1 LGHNA, CDR2 YSLEER. The V gene end was trimmed by 0 bases and the J gene end by 5 bases; junction bases not matched to a gene: 7. The CDR3 spans 17 residues. The CDR3 loop is CASSQDTDRGRKDTQYF. The CDR3 DNA sequence: TGCGCCAGCAGCCAAGACACGGACAGGGGGCGCAAAGATACGCAGTATTTT.

This clone was counted a few times. The chain couples TRBV28 to TRBJ2-7, with no clear D. V was cut by 5 bases and J by 3 bases, with 8 bases left in between. Germline values: CDR1 MDHEN, CDR2 SYDVKM. The CDR3 covers 12 residues. The CDR3 coding sequence is TGTGCCAGCAGTCAACCCGGCTACGAGCAGTACTTC. Protein: CASSQPGYEQYF.

The rearrangement joins TRBV6-5 to TRBJ2-3, with D uncertain. The germline V and J ends were trimmed by 4 bases and 1 base, with 9 bases remaining between them. The CDR3 loop spans 14 amino acids. Germline V CDR1 and CDR2: MNHEY, SVGAGI. CDR3 region: CASSFYLGTDTQYF. CDR3 in DNA: TGTGCCAGCAGTTTCTACCTTGGCACAGATACGCAGTATTTT.

V usage is TRBV6-1 and J usage is TRBJ1-3; D not certain. Germline CDR1 MNHNS, CDR2 SASEGT. This CDR3 has 16 residues. Trimming pared 4 bases from V and 0 bases from J, leaving 13 bases between. The CDR3 DNA sequence: TGTGCCAGCAGTGGAAGCGGGTTCAGCTCTGGAAACACCATATATTTT. This translates into CASSGSGFSSGNTIYF.

The rearrangement uses TRBV2 and TRBJ2-3; 10 bases are a match to TRBD2. CDR1 and CDR2 from the germline V gene are SNHLY and FYNNEI. Unmatched junction bases numbered 4, after V lost 2 bases and J lost 5 bases. This CDR3 comprises 15 residues. For the CDR3, the DNA is TGTGCCAGCAGTGAATACGGGACTAGCGTAGATACGCAGTATTTT. Translation gives CASSEYGTSVDTQYF.

This clone was picked up one time. The rearrangement joins TRBV6-5 to TRBJ2-2; D call uncertain. Germline V lookup: CDR1 MNHEY, CDR2 SVGAGI. Trimming removed 0 bases from V and 7 bases from J, with 6 bases in between. This CDR3 contains 13 residues. CDR3 sequence: CASSYSFYGELFF. CDR3 nucleotides: TGTGCCAGCAGTTACTCCTTTTACGGGGAGCTGTTTTTT.

This chain uses TRBV21-1 with TRBJ1-3; the D call in the table, TRBD1, was not verified against the DNA. TRBV21-1 counts as a pseudogene. The CDR3 is 14 amino acids. CDR3 sequence (DNA): TGTGCCAGCAGCAAAGAGGGGGCGGGTAACACCATATATTTT. Its protein product is CASSKEGAGNTIYF.

This chain joins TRBV18 and TRBJ1-4; D may be TRBD1 (5 bases). Per the germline V gene, CDR1 is KGHSH and CDR2 is LQKENI. V was clipped by 2 bases and J by 6 bases, with 22 bases between them. This CDR3 comprises 18 residues. CDR3 bases: TGTGCCAGCTCACCAATGATGGACACCTCGAGTTGGGATGAAAAACTGTTTTTT. This gives the protein CASSPMMDTSSWDEKLFF.

The chain is built from TRBV5-6 and TRBJ2-6, with D possibly TRBD2 on 5 matching bases. V was pared by 2 bases and J by 0 bases, with 12 bases between. The CDR3 is 17 amino acids. Germline CDR1 and CDR2: SGHDT and YYEEEE. DNA for the CDR3: TGTGCCAGCAGCTTAGCCGGGGTCCTCTCTGGGGCCAACGTCCTGACTTTC. Its protein is CASSLAGVLSGANVLTF.